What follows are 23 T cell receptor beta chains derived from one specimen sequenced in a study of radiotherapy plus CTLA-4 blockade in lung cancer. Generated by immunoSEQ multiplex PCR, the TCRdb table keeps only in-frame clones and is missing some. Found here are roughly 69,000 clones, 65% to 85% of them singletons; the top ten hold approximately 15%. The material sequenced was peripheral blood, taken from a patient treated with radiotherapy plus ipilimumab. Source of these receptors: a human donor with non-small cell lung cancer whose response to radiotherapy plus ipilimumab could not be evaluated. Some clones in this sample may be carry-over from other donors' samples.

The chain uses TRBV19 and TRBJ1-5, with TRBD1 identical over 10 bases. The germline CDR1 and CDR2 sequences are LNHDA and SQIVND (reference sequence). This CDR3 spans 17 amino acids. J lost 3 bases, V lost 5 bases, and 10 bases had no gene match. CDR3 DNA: TGTGCCAGTAGTTCCCTCTCCGGGACAGGGGTCAATCAGCCCCAGCATTTT. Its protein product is CASSSLSGTGVNQPQHF.

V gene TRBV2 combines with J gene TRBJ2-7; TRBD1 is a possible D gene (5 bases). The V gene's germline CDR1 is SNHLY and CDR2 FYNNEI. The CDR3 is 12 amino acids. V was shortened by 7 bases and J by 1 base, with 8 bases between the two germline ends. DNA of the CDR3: TGTGCCAGCAAGCGACAGTCCTACGAGCAGTACTTC. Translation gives CASKRQSYEQYF.

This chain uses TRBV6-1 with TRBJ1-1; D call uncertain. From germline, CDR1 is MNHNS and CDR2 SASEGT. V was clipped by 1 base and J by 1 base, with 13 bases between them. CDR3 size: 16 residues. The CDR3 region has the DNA TGTGCCAGCAGTGAAGATTACGAGCGGGGGAACACTGAAGCTTTCTTT. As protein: CASSEDYERGNTEAFF.

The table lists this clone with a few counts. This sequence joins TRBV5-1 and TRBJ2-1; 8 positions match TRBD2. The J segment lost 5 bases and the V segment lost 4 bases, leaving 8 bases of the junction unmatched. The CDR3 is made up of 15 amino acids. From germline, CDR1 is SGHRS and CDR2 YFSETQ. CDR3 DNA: TGCGCCAGCAGCCAAGAGACGGGGGGGGACAATGAGCAGTTCTTC. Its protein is CASSQETGGDNEQFF.

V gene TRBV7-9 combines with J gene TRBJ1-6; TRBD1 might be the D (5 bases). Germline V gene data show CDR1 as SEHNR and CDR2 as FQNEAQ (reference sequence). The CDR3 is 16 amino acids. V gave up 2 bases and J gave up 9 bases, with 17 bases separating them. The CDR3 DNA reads TGTGCCAGCAGCTTAATGGGGGGGACGGCTTCTTCACCCCTCCACTTT. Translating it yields CASSLMGGTASSPLHF.

The CDR3 loop reads CAWSRDRGSYEQYF. The CDR3 DNA reads TGTGCCTGGAGCCGGGACAGGGGTTCCTACGAGCAGTACTTC. This chain uses TRBV30 with TRBJ2-7; 10 bases match TRBD1. Germline CDR1 is GTSNPN and CDR2 is SVGIG (reference sequence). V was clipped by 3 bases and J by 1 base; unmatched bases: 3. The CDR3 consists of 14 residues. Full variable domain (rest looked up from reference TRBV30 and TRBJ2-7): SQTIHQWPATLVQPVGSPLSLECTVEGTSNPNLYWYRQAAGRGLQLLFYSVGIGQISSEVPQNLSASRPQDRQFILSSKKLLLSDSGFYLCAWSRDRGSYEQYFGPGTRLTVT.

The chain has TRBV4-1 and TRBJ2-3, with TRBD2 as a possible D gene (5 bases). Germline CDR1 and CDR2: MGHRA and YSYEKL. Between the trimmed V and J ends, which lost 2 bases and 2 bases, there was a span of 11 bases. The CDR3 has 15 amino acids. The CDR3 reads CASSQLALDTDTQYF. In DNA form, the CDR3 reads TGCGCCAGCAGCCAACTAGCATTAGACACAGATACGCAGTATTTT.

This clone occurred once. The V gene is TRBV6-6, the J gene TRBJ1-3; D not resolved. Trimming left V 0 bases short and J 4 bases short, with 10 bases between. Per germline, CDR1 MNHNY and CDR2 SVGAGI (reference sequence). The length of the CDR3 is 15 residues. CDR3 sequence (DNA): TGTGCCAGCAGTTACTCTCCCCAAGCGGGAAACACCATATATTTT. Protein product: CASSYSPQAGNTIYF.

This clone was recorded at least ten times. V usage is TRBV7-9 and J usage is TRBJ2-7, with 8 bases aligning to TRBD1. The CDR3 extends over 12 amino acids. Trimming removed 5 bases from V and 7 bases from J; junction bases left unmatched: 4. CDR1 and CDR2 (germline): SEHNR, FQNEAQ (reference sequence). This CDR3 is CASSDDRGEQYF. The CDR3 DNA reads TGTGCCAGCAGCGACGACAGGGGTGAGCAGTACTTC. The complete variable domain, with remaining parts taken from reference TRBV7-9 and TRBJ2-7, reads DTGVSQNPRHKITKRGQNVTFRCDPISEHNRLYWYRQTLGQGPEFLTYFQNEAQLEKSRLLSDRFSAERPKGSFSTLEIQRTEQGDSAMYLCASSDDRGEQYFGPGTRLTVT.

In DNA form, the CDR3 reads TGTGCCAGCAGCAAGGGACTAGCGGGGGGCACAGATACGCAGTATTTT. It specifies CASSKGLAGGTDTQYF. The gene calls are TRBV7-8 and TRBJ2-3, with 14 bases identical to TRBD2. The CDR3 runs 16 residues. Germline V gene sequence: CDR1 SGHVS, CDR2 FQNEAQ. V gave up 5 bases and J gave up 1 base; unmatched junction bases: 2.

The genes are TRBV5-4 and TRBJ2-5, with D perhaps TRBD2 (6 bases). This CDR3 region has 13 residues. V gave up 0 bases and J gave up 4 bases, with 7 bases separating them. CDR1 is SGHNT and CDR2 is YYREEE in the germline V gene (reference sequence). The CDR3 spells CASSLVLAETQYF. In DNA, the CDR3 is TGTGCCAGCAGCTTGGTACTAGCAGAGACCCAGTACTTC.

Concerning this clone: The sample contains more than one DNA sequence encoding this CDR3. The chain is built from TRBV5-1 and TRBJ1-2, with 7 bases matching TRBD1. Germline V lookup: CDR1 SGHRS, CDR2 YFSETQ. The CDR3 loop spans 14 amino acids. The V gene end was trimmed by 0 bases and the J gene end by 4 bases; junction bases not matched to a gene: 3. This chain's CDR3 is CASSLGGQSYGYTF. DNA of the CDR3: TGCGCCAGCAGCTTGGGGGGACAGAGCTATGGCTACACCTTC. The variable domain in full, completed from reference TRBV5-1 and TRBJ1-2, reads KAGVTQTPRYLIKTRGQQVTLSCSPISGHRSVSWYQQTPGQGLQFLFEYFSETQRNKGNFPGRFSGRQFSNSRSEMNVSTLELGDSALYLCASSLGGQSYGYTFGSGTRLTVV.

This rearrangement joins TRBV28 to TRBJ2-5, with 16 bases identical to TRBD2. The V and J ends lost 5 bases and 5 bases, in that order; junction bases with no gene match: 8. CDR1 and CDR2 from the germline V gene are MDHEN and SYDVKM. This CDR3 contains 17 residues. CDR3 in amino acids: CASSVGLAGGIPETQYF. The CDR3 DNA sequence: TGTGCCAGCAGTGTGGGACTAGCGGGGGGGATTCCCGAGACCCAGTACTTC.

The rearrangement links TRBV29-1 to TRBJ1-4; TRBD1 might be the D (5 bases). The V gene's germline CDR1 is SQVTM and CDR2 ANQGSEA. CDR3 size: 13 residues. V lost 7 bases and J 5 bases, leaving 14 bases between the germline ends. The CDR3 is CSAAGRVNEKLFF. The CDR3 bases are TGCAGCGCGGCCGGCAGGGTAAATGAAAAACTGTTTTTT.

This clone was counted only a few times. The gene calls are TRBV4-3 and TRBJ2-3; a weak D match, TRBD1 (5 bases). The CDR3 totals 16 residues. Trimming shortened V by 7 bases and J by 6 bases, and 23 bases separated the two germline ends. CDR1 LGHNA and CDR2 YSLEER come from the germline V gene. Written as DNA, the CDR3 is TGCGCCAGCAAAAAAGACCTGGGGCTTACCGAGGATACGCAGTATTTT. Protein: CASKKDLGLTEDTQYF.

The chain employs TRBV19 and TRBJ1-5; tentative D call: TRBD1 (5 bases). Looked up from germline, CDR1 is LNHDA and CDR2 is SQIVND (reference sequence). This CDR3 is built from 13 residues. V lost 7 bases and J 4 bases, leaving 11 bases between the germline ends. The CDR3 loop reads CASTWQGNQPQHF. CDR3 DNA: TGTGCCAGTACATGGCAGGGAAATCAGCCCCAGCATTTT.

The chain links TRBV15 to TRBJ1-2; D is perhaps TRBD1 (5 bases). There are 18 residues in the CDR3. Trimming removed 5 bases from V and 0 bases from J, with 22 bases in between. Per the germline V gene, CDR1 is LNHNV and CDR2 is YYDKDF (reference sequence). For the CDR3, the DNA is TGTGCCACCAGCCAAACCCGGGGGGGAAGGGGAGCTAACTATGGCTACACCTTC. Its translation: CATSQTRGGRGANYGYTF.

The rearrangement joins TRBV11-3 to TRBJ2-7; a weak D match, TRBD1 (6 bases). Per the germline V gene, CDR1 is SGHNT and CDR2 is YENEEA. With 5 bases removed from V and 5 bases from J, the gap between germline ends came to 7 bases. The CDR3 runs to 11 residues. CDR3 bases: TGTGCCAGCAGCCAGGGGAACGAGCAGTACTTC. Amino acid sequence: CASSQGNEQYF.

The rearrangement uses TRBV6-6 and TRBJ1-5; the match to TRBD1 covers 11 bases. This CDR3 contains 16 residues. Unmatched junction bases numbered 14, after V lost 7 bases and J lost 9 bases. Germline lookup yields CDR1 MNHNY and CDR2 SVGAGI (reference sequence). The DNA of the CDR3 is TGTGCCAGCACTTTACCCCCGGGACAGGGGGACTGGCCCCAGCATTTT. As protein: CASTLPPGQGDWPQHF.

The CDR3 sequence: CSVMGPVYGYTF. The CDR3 DNA reads as TGCAGCGTTATGGGGCCAGTCTATGGCTACACCTTC. This sequence joins TRBV29-1 and TRBJ1-2, with D perhaps TRBD1 (5 bases). This CDR3 region has 12 residues. The V gene lost 5 bases and the J gene lost 4 bases, with 11 bases spanning the gap. Per germline, CDR1 SQVTM and CDR2 ANQGSEA.

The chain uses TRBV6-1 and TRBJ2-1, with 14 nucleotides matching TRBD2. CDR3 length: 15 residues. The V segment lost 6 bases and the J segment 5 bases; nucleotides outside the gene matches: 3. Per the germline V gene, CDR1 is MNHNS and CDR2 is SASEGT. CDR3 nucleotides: TGTGCCAGCAGGAAGGGACTAGCGGGGGACAATGAGCAGTTCTTC. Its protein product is CASRKGLAGDNEQFF.

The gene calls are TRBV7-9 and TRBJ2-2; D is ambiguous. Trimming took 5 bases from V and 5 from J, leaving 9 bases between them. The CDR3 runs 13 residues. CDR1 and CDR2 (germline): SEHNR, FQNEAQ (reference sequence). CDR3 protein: CASSPPPTGELFF. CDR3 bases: TGTGCCAGCAGCCCCCCCCCGACCGGGGAGCTGTTTTTT. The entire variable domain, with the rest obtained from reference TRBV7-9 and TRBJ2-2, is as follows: DTGVSQNPRHKITKRGQNVTFRCDPISEHNRLYWYRQTLGQGPEFLTYFQNEAQLEKSRLLSDRFSAERPKGSFSTLEIQRTEQGDSAMYLCASSPPPTGELFFGEGSRLTVL.

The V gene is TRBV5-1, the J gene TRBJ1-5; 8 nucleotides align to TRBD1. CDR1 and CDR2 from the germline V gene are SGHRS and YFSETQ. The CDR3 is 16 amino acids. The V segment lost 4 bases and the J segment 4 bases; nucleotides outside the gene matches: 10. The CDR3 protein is CASSPTGQGGNQPQHF. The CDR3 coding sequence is TGCGCCAGCAGCCCTACTGGACAGGGCGGGAATCAGCCCCAGCATTTT.